This TCR beta chain was profiled in a study of shared clonotypes between healthy human individuals. The protocol was immunoSEQ multiplex PCR, while the TCRdb copy is restricted to in-frame clones and leaves out a portion. The sample records approximately 330,000 clones, 70% to 75% being singletons. Each sample came from a Caucasian adult donor living in Nashville, Tennessee. This clone was found a few times. Source material: memory CD4+ T cells sorted from blood. Subset reported: CD45RA-negative fraction. This clonotype was sampled from a man under 40 in good health.

CDR3: CASSDSQSSYEQYF. The CDR3 DNA follows: TGTGCCAGCAGTGATTCCCAGAGCTCCTACGAGCAGTACTTC. The J gene is TRBJ2-7, the V gene TRBV25-1; no definite D call. The CDR3 covers 14 residues. V was cut by 3 bases and J by 0 bases, with 9 bases left in between. Germline V CDR1 and CDR2: MGHDK, SYGVNS.